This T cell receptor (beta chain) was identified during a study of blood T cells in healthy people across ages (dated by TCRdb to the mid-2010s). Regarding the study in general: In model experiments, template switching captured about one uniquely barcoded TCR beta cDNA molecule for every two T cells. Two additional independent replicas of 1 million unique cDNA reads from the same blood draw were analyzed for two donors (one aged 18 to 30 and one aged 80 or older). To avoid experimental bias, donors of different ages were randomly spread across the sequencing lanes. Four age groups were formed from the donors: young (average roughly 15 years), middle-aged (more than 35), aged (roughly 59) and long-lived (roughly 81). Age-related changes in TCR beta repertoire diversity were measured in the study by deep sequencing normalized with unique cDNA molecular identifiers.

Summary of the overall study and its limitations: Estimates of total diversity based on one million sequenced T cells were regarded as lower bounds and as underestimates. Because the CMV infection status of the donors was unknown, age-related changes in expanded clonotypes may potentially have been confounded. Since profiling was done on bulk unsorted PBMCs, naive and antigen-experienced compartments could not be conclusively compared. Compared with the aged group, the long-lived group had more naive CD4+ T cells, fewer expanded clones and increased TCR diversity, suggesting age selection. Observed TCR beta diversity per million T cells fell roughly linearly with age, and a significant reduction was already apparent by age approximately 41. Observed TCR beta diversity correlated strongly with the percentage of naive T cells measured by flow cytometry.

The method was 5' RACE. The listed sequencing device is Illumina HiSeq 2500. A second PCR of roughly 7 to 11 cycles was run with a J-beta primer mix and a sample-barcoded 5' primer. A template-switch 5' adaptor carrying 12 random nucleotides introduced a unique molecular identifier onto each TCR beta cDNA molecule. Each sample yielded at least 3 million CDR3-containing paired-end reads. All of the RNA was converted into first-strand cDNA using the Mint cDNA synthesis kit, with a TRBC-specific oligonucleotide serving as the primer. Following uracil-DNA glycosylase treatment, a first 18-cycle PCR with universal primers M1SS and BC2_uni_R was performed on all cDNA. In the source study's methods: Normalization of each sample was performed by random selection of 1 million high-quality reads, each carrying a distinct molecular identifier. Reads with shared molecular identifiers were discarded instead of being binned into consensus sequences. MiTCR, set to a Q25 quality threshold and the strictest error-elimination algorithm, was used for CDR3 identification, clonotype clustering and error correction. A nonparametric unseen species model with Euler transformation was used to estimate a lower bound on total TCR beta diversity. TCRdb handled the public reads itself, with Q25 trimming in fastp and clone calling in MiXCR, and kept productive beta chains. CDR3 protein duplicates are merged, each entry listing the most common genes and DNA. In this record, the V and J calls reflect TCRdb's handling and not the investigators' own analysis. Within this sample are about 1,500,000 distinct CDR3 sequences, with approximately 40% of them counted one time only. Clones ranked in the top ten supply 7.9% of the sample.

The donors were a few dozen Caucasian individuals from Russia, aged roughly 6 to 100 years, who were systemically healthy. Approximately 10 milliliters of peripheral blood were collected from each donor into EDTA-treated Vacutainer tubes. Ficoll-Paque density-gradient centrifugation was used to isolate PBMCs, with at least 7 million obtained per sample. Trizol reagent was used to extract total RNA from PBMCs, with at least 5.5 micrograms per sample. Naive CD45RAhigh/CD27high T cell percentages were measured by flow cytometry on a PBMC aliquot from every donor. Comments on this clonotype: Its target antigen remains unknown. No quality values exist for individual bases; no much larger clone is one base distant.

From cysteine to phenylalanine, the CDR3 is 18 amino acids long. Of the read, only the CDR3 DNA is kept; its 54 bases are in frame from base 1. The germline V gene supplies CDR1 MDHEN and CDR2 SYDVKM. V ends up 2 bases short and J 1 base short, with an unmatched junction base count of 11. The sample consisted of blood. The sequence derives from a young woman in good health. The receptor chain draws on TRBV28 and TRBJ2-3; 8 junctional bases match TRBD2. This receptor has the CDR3 CASSLGALAGKGTDTQYF. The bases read TGTGCCAGCAGTTTAGGGGCCTTAGCGGGGAAGGGCACAGATACGCAGTATTTT.